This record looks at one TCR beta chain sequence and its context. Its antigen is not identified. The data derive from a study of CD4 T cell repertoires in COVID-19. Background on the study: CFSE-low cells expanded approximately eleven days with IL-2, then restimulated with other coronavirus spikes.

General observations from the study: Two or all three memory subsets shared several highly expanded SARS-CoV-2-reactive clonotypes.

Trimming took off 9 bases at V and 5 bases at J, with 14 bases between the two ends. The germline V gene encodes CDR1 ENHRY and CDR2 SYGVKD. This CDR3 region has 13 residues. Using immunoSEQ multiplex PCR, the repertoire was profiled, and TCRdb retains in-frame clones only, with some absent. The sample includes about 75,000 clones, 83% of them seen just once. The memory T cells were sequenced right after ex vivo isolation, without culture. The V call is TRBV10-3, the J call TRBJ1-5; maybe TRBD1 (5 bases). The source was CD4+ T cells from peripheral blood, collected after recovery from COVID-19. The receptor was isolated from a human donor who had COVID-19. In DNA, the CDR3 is TGTGCCATGGCGGGGGAAAGGGATCAGCCCCAGCATTTT. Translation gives CAMAGERDQPQHF.